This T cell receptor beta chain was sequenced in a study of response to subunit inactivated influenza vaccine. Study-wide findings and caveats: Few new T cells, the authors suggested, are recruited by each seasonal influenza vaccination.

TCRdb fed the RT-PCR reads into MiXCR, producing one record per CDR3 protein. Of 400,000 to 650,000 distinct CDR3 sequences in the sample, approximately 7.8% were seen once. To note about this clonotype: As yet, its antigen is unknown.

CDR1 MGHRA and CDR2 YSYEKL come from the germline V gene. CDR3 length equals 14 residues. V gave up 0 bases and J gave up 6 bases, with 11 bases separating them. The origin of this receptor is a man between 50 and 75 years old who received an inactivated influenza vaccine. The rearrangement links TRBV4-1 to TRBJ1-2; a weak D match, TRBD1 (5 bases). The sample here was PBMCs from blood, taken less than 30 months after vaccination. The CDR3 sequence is CASSQDRAGNGYTF. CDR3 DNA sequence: TGCGCCAGCAGCCAAGATAGGGCAGGGAATGGCTACACCTTC.